One TCR beta chain is described in this entry. Its antigen remains undetermined. No clone much larger than this one lies a single base away; base qualities are absent. Deletion took 7 bases off V and 0 bases off J, with a span of 9 bases between the germline ends. CDR3 length: 13 amino acids, cysteine to phenylalanine. Of the read, only the CDR3 DNA is kept; its 39 bases are in frame from base 1. The germline V gene (reference sequence) specifies LNHDA as CDR1 and SQIVND as CDR2. The entry originates in a study of memory CD4+ T cells and cytomegalovirus serostatus (dated 2019 in TCRdb). About the full investigation: The cohort included 35 or so healthy adults from Belgium, of whom 9 were CMV seropositive and 24 were CMV seronegative. To replicate a published TCR-based CMV serostatus classifier, the researchers sequenced the CD4+ memory TCRbeta repertoires of a Belgian cohort whose cytomegalovirus serostatus was known.

Genomic DNA was extracted from sorted cells with the Quick-DNA Microprep Kit. Amplification of TCRbeta DNA was done with the immunoSEQ hsTCRbeta kit, following the protocol from the manufacturer. TCRbeta libraries were sequenced on an Illumina MiSeq instrument. In the paper's pipeline: After out-of-frame sequences were removed, millions of distinct TCRbeta sequences remained, averaging around 67,000 per individual. Each individual was scored by the count of 150 to 200 previously reported CMV-associated TCRbeta sequences and the total productive distinct TCRbeta count. A beta-binomial model was reimplemented in Python, and random forests from scikit-learn, run with default parameters, were trained on data from the US cohort. On the Belgian cohort, classifier performance was reported as the median AUC, along with percentile confidence intervals, across 10,000 bootstrap iterations. The table was pulled from immuneACCESS by TCRdb, which kept in-frame rearrangements only. Such tables lose some clones; where checked, under half of the loss comes from unresolved V genes, and the rest has no known cause. For V, J and clone size, that table is used; D and trimming come from the DNA. This sample has tens of thousands of clones in its table, and under 90% of those were observed once. The ten largest clonotypes hold about 0.48% of the sample.

A FACSAria II was used to sort memory CD4+ T cells, defined as single viable CD3+CD4+CD8-CD45RO+ cells. CMV serostatus was assessed using a Roche Elecsys assay, by which serum IgG against CMV pp150, pp28, p38 and p52 was detected. After thawing, total CD4+ T cells were enriched by positive selection with CD4 magnetic microbeads. The samples came from a different study that was designed specifically to examine the CD4+ T cell memory repertoire. Peripheral blood mononuclear cells were isolated and cryopreserved according to standard operating procedures, and serum was kept at -80 degrees C. Staining used CD3-PerCP (BW264/56), CD4-APC (RPA-T4), CD45RO-PE (UCHT1) and CD8-Pacific Orange (3B5) antibodies, with Sytox blue excluding non-viable cells. The research as a whole found: The results were read as suggesting that the CMV-associated TCR signature is, for the most part, present in the CD4+ memory repertoire. Of 150 to 200 previously reported CMV-associated TCRbeta sequences, around 67 appeared in the CD4+ memory repertoires, each in one to five individuals. For predicting CMV serostatus, the median bootstrapped AUC was about 0.94 using the original framework and 0.91 using a US-trained random forest. Unlike the original study, which covered naive and memory CD4+ and CD8+ populations, the Belgian study sequenced only CD4+CD45RO+ memory cells. A median bootstrapped AUC of around 0.95 with a 95% CI of 0.76-1.00 was achieved on the Belgian cohort by the original-framework classifier.

The chain links TRBV19 with TRBJ1-1; TRBD1 is perhaps the D gene, given 5 matching bases. The specimen was memory CD4+ T cells from blood. The TCR comes from an adult in good health and CMV-seronegative. Some clones in this sample may be carry-over from other donors' samples. The sequenced DNA: TGTGCCAGTACAGCGGGGGTGAACACTGAAGCTTTCTTT. It specifies CASTAGVNTEAFF.